These 23 T cell receptor beta chains came from one sample sequenced in a study of blood T cell repertoires in COVID-19. The repertoire was sequenced with immunoSEQ multiplex PCR; TCRdb's copy has only in-frame clones and lacks some. Of roughly 400,000 clones in the sample, more than 70% were seen once. The sample was peripheral blood. These receptors came from a woman aged 55-70 years with COVID-19, enrolled during active disease.

V gene TRBV2 combines with J gene TRBJ2-7, with 7 nucleotides matching TRBD1. J lost 1 base, V lost 6 bases, and 6 bases had no gene match. This CDR3 is built from 14 residues. CDR1 and CDR2 (germline): SNHLY, FYNNEI. CDR3 nucleotides: TGTGCCAGCAGGGCCGGGACAGCTTCCTACGAGCAGTACTTC. This sequence encodes CASRAGTASYEQYF.

The sample holds a few counts of this clone. V and J are TRBV27 and TRBJ1-2, with 7 bases aligning to TRBD1. CDR3 length: 16 amino acids. With V trimmed by 4 bases and J by 4 bases, 12 bases remained unmatched. The germline CDR1 and CDR2 sequences are MNHEY and SMNVEV (reference sequence). The CDR3, as DNA: TGTGCCAGCAGTTCGACCTTCCAGGGGGGAGGCTATGGCTACACCTTC. It yields the protein CASSSTFQGGGYGYTF.

The CDR3 is CASSSRDGGSTDTQYF. In nucleotides, the CDR3 is TGTGCCAGCAGCTCGCGAGACGGGGGTAGCACAGATACGCAGTATTTT. This sequence joins TRBV5-5 and TRBJ2-3; a possible D gene is TRBD2 (6 bases). Germline V gene data show CDR1 as SGHKS and CDR2 as YYEKEE (reference sequence). This CDR3 has 16 amino acids. V lost 3 bases, J lost 0 bases, and 14 bases lay in between.

V is TRBV19 and J is TRBJ2-2, with unresolved D. V was trimmed by 5 bases and J by 4 bases, leaving 11 bases between them. Germline V lookup: CDR1 LNHDA, CDR2 SQIVND (reference sequence). The length of the CDR3 is 14 residues. The CDR3 is CASSLQLSTGELFF. The CDR3 DNA sequence: TGTGCCAGTAGTCTACAGCTTTCCACCGGGGAGCTGTTTTTT.

This clone was observed a few times. The chain carries TRBV29-1 and TRBJ1-1; D is possibly TRBD1 (6 bases). Germline CDR1 and CDR2: SQVTM and ANQGSEA. The V gene lost 4 bases and the J gene lost 4 bases, with 10 bases spanning the gap. The CDR3 runs to 12 residues. The CDR3 DNA follows: TGCAGCGTTGCCAGGGGTGGCACTGAAGCTTTCTTT. Translation gives CSVARGGTEAFF.

This clone has just one count. The genes are TRBV2 and TRBJ2-7; TRBD2 agrees at 7 bases. The CDR3 length is 15 residues. The J segment lost 3 bases and the V segment lost 6 bases, leaving 11 bases of the junction unmatched. The germline V gene has CDR1 SNHLY and CDR2 FYNNEI. CDR3 coding DNA: TGTGCCAGCAGCCAGACAAGGGGAGGGATCTACGAGCAGTACTTC. Its protein product is CASSQTRGGIYEQYF.

This rearrangement joins TRBV5-1 to TRBJ2-2, with 7 bases lining up with TRBD2. CDR3 length equals 15 residues. With V trimmed by 0 bases and J by 2 bases, 1 base remained unmatched. Germline V gene lookup returns CDR1 SGHRS and CDR2 YFSETQ. The DNA for the CDR3 is TGCGCCAGCAGCTTGGAGGGACTAAACACCGGGGAGCTGTTTTTT. This codes for CASSLEGLNTGELFF.

The CDR3 DNA follows: TGTGCCAGCAGCTTTAACGGCAGGGGGCCCAATCAGCCCCAGCATTTT. Its protein is CASSFNGRGPNQPQHF. The genes are TRBV11-2 and TRBJ1-5, with 8 bases that match TRBD1. The germline CDR1 and CDR2 sequences are SGHAT and FQNNGV. This CDR3 contains 16 residues. V lost 3 bases and J lost 3; bases outside the gene matches: 7.

This clone came up a few times. This sequence joins TRBV25-1 and TRBJ2-5, with 8 bases lining up with TRBD2. Unmatched junction bases numbered 5, after V lost 3 bases and J lost 2 bases. The CDR3 length is 15 residues. Germline V gene data show CDR1 as MGHDK and CDR2 as SYGVNS. The CDR3 protein is CASSDSGTRQETQYF. The CDR3 DNA sequence: TGTGCCAGCAGTGACTCCGGGACTAGGCAAGAGACCCAGTACTTC.

This clone showed up just a few times. This rearrangement joins TRBV6-5 to TRBJ2-4, with D possibly matching TRBD2 (5 bases). Trimming shortened V by 6 bases and J by 9 bases, and 12 bases separated the two germline ends. The CDR3 extends over 12 amino acids. Germline V gives CDR1 MNHEY, CDR2 SVGAGI. CDR3 nucleotides: TGTGCCAGCAGGTCGGATCTAGCCATTCAGTACTTC. This sequence encodes CASRSDLAIQYF.

This chain connects TRBV7-3 to TRBJ1-2; possibly TRBD1 for D (5 bases). CDR3 size: 13 residues. CDR1 SGHTA and CDR2 FQGTGA come from the germline V gene. The V and J ends lost 2 bases and 8 bases respectively, with 12 bases between them. In nucleotides, the CDR3 is TGTGCCAGCAGCTTAGACAGTTTCAGGGGCTACACCTTC. Protein sequence: CASSLDSFRGYTF.

The chain has TRBV24-1 and TRBJ2-3; 7 bases match TRBD2. V was pared by 4 bases and J by 8 bases, with 17 bases of the junction left unmatched. The CDR3 totals 17 residues. Germline-derived CDR1 and CDR2 are KGHDR and SFDVKD. The CDR3, as DNA: TGTGCCACCAGTGACCCGCTAAAGGCGGGAGCCCTGGGTACGCAGTATTTT. Amino acid sequence: CATSDPLKAGALGTQYF.

The V and J genes are TRBV9 and TRBJ2-3, with 9 positions matching TRBD2. Germline CDR1 SGDLS, CDR2 YYNGEE. The CDR3 loop spans 16 amino acids. The junction had 8 bases not matched to a gene; V was cut back by 3 bases and J by 3 bases. The CDR3 DNA reads TGTGCCAGCAGCGGCCCGCGGGGGGGCCTGACAGATACGCAGTATTTT. It encodes CASSGPRGGLTDTQYF.

This clone has just a few counts. The genes are TRBV6-5 and TRBJ2-7, with 8 bases fitting TRBD1. The CDR3 loop spans 15 amino acids. The V gene's germline CDR1 is MNHEY and CDR2 SVGAGI. V was pared by 6 bases and J by 0 bases, with 7 bases of the junction left unmatched. The CDR3 DNA follows: TGTGCCAGCAGCCAAACAGGGGGAGGCTCCTACGAGCAGTACTTC. Residues: CASSQTGGGSYEQYF.

This clone occurred a few times. V and J are TRBV19 and TRBJ2-3, with a possible D match to TRBD1 (5 bases). V was trimmed by 5 bases and J by 5 bases, leaving 11 bases between them. The CDR3 sequence is 13 residues long. The germline V gene encodes CDR1 LNHDA and CDR2 SQIVND (reference sequence). The CDR3 reads CASSRQGGDTQYF. The CDR3 DNA sequence: TGTGCCAGTAGTCGGCAGGGCGGAGATACGCAGTATTTT.

The chain recombines TRBV25-1 with TRBJ1-2; possible D gene TRBD1, 6 bases. The CDR3 totals 12 residues. The V gene lost 5 bases and the J gene lost 8 bases, with 12 bases spanning the gap. Germline V gives CDR1 MGHDK, CDR2 SYGVNS. In DNA form, the CDR3 reads TGTGCCAGCAGTCCAGGGGCTCGGGGCTACACCTTC. It is translated as CASSPGARGYTF.

The V call is TRBV18, the J call TRBJ1-6; unclear D gene. The germline V gene encodes CDR1 KGHSH and CDR2 LQKENI. With 4 bases removed from V and 1 base from J, the gap between germline ends came to 8 bases. This CDR3 contains 15 residues. DNA for the CDR3: TGTGCCAGCTCACACTCCGAATCCTATAATTCACCCCTCCACTTT. This gives the protein CASSHSESYNSPLHF.

The chain recombines TRBV5-1 with TRBJ2-4, with TRBD2 matching 11 bases. The CDR3 consists of 15 residues. V shed 5 bases and J 9 bases; nucleotides not matched to a gene: 10. Germline values: CDR1 SGHRS, CDR2 YFSETQ. The CDR3 here is CASRPIAGGLGIQYF. The CDR3, as DNA: TGCGCCAGCAGACCCATAGCGGGGGGGCTCGGCATTCAGTACTTC.

Only a few counts were recorded for this clone. V gene TRBV19 combines with J gene TRBJ2-2, with TRBD2 as a possible D gene (6 bases). CDR1 is LNHDA and CDR2 is SQIVND in the germline V gene (reference sequence). The V gene lost 2 bases and the J gene lost 9 bases, with 10 bases spanning the gap. This CDR3 spans 13 amino acids. The DNA for the CDR3 is TGTGCCAGTAGTATAAGGGGAGGAAGGGAGCTGTTTTTT. It is translated as CASSIRGGRELFF.

The chain employs TRBV5-5 and TRBJ2-3; 7 bases agree with TRBD1. This CDR3 is 14 amino acids long. Germline V gene data show CDR1 as SGHKS and CDR2 as YYEKEE (reference sequence). Trimming cost V 3 bases and J 3 bases; bases outside gene matches: 4. The CDR3 DNA sequence: TGTGCCAGCAGCTCGCTACAGGGGACAGATACGCAGTATTTT. Amino acids: CASSSLQGTDTQYF.

This sequence joins TRBV28 and TRBJ2-7; the D gene is possibly TRBD2 (5 bases). Germline CDR1 is MDHEN and CDR2 is SYDVKM. Trimming removed 5 bases at V and 1 base at J, with 12 bases between. This CDR3 has 14 amino acids. The CDR3, as DNA: TGTGCCAGCAGTACCACTAGAGTATCCTACGAGCAGTACTTC. It encodes CASSTTRVSYEQYF.

V and J are TRBV27 and TRBJ1-2, with 12 positions matching TRBD1. With 5 bases clipped from V and 3 bases from J, the junction kept 4 bases outside the gene matches. The CDR3 loop spans 15 amino acids. Germline lookup yields CDR1 MNHEY and CDR2 SMNVEV (reference sequence). CDR3 nucleotides: TGTGCCAGCAGTCCCGGGACAGGGGGCCACTATGGCTACACCTTC. Amino acid sequence: CASSPGTGGHYGYTF.

The chain combines TRBV28 with TRBJ1-5; TRBD1 aligns across 7 bases. The CDR3 extends over 13 amino acids. The V gene end was trimmed by 6 bases and the J gene end by 7 bases; junction bases not matched to a gene: 6. Germline CDR1 reads MDHEN; CDR2 reads SYDVKM. The CDR3 sequence is CASRRQGRQPQHF. CDR3 nucleotides: TGTGCCAGCAGACGACAGGGCCGACAGCCCCAGCATTTT. The variable domain in full, with the rest retrieved from reference TRBV28 and TRBJ1-5, is DVKVTQSSRYLVKRTGEKVFLECVQDMDHENMFWYRQDPGLGLRLIYFSYDVKMKEKGDIPEGYSVSREKKERFSLILESASTNQTSMYLCASRRQGRQPQHFGDGTRLSIL.